In this sample, the clone carrying this T cell receptor (beta chain) turned up many times. Its antigen remains unidentified. This sample is part of a study of HIV-infected patients and healthy controls. Roughly three months, about 14 weeks, into antiretroviral therapy, follow-up blood was collected. The repertoire came from unfractionated whole blood and reflected all unsorted peripheral T cells. The RNA source was an approximately 2.5 ml peripheral blood draw. Findings and caveats of the study: Size-matching overweighted rare events from HIV-infected data when comparing patients with controls. In HIV-infected patients, the apparent post-therapy Gini index recovery did not replicate in size-matched data.

About 480 ng RNA was reverse transcribed with alpha and beta constant-region primers. Using multiplexing indices, alpha and beta chain libraries were generated apart by chain-specific third strand synthesis. Ligation attached cDNA to a 5' RACE adapter that carried a random hexamer and SP2 site. Each CDR3 protein gets one entry after TCRdb re-called the 5' RACE reads with MiXCR. The data hold some 20,000 distinct CDR3 sequences, with 8.5% to 9% observed a single time. The TCR originated in an adult with HIV infection. The source was blood, collected during antiretroviral therapy.

The CDR3 protein is CASSLNRIGQPYGYTF. CDR3 bases: TGTGCCAGCAGCTTAAATAGGATAGGACAGCCCTATGGCTACACCTTC. The chain carries TRBV7-2 and TRBJ1-2; D might be TRBD1 (6 bases). Trimming shortened V by 2 bases and J by 4 bases, and 17 bases separated the two germline ends. CDR3 length: 16 residues. Germline CDR1 and CDR2: SGHTA and FQGNSA.